The clone carrying this T cell receptor beta chain was recorded only once. The antigen remains unidentified. Sequenced by immunoSEQ multiplex PCR; TCRdb stores in-frame clones only, minus some. The data hold 60,000 to 65,000 clones, with 95% to 98% observed a single time. These data are taken from a study of Tregs in tolerant kidney transplant recipients. Study-wide points: Tolerant patients' donor-specific Tregs expanded beyond overall Tregs, suggesting antigen-driven growth.

Looked up from germline, CDR1 is SGHRS and CDR2 is YFSETQ. The CDR3 has 15 amino acids. Trimming cost V 5 bases and J 4 bases, with 17 bases left between them. Thawed PBMCs were FACS-sorted into unstimulated CD4+CD25+CD127- regulatory T cells, CD4+CD25- non-regulatory cells, CD4 and CD8 cells. An overnight rest at 37°C with 200 IU/ml IL-2 preceded regulatory T cell sorting from thawed PBMCs. Sequencing was performed on Tregs from blood, taken before the transplant. This clonotype was sampled from a human donor who received a combined kidney and bone marrow transplant. The J gene is TRBJ2-3, the V gene TRBV5-1, with a tentative D call TRBD2 (6 bases). In DNA form, the CDR3 reads TGCGCCAGCAGAAAGTTTCCCGGGAGCTCAGATACGCAGTATTTT. Translated: CASRKFPGSSDTQYF. Looking up the rest from reference TRBV5-1 and TRBJ2-3 gives the full variable domain: KAGVTQTPRYLIKTRGQQVTLSCSPISGHRSVSWYQQTPGQGLQFLFEYFSETQRNKGNFPGRFSGRQFSNSRSEMNVSTLELGDSALYLCASRKFPGSSDTQYFGPGTRLTVL.